This TCR beta chain is drawn from a study of blood T cells in healthy people across ages. Study details: Capturing about one barcoded beta molecule per two T cells was achieved by template switching. Study-level findings and limits: Diversity of TCR beta correlated strongly with naive T cell percentage.

Each sample provided at least 6 micrograms of extracted total RNA. A second PCR, run for roughly 7 to 11 cycles, used a sample-barcoded 5' primer plus a J-beta primer mix. TCRdb passed the 5' RACE reads through MiXCR, listing each CDR3 protein once. This sample has around 1,000,000 distinct CDR3 sequences; around two fifths occur once, and the top ten carry 13%. V shed 2 bases, J shed 4 bases, and the junction held 11 bases outside the gene matches. Germline V gene data show CDR1 as SGHRS and CDR2 as YFSETQ. CDR3 length: 16 residues. About this clonotype itself: Its antigen remains unknown.

The TCR comes from a man between 18 and 29 years old in good health. The chain joins TRBV5-1 to TRBJ1-1; 7 bases line up with TRBD1. The sample taken for sequencing was blood. The CDR3 region is CASSFGTVPSVTEAFF. In nucleotides, the CDR3 is TGCGCCAGCAGCTTTGGGACAGTCCCTTCCGTCACTGAAGCTTTCTTT.